This T cell receptor (beta chain) was recovered during a study of OX40 agonist ivuxolimab in advanced cancers. At the level of the study: Partial responses, seen in three patients, involved one hepatocellular carcinoma and two cutaneous melanomas.

About this clone: The antigen is not known.

Method: immunoSEQ multiplex PCR; TCRdb's copy keeps in-frame clones and lacks some. Of some 87,000 clones in the sample, about 89% were seen once. CDR1 is SGHNT, CDR2 YYREEE, per germline (reference sequence). Trimming took 5 bases from V and 2 from J; bases not matched to a gene: 4. This CDR3 region has 17 residues. Study results and caveats: There were, on average, more expanded clones in CD8+ T cells than in CD4+.

The source was CD4+ or CD8+ T cells sorted from blood, collected in a trial of the OX40 agonist ivuxolimab. The chain carries TRBV5-4 and TRBJ2-2, with 15 bases fitting TRBD2. The sequence was collected from an adult with an advanced solid tumor such as melanoma, head and neck, liver or kidney cancer. This CDR3 reads CASRPGLAGGNTGELFF. As DNA, the CDR3 is TGTGCCAGCAGACCGGGACTAGCGGGAGGCAACACCGGGGAGCTGTTTTTT.